These 9 T cell receptor beta chains share one sample of origin, sequenced in a study of T cells in Graves' hyperthyroidism and ophthalmopathy. TCR beta CDR3 sequences were amplified from RNA transcripts. The TCR CDR3 first-round RT-PCR relied on the HTBI primer set. One entry per CDR3 protein results from TCRdb running MiXCR on the multiplex PCR reads. The sample carries hundreds of thousands of distinct CDR3 sequences, approximately 13% recorded once. Sequencing was carried out using blood. These receptors were obtained from a woman in her 30s with Graves' hyperthyroidism.

This clonotype was picked up a small number of times. The rearrangement uses TRBV15 and TRBJ1-5, with D tentatively TRBD1 (5 bases). The V and J ends lost 3 bases and 0 bases respectively, with 9 bases between them. CDR1 LNHNV and CDR2 YYDKDF come from the germline V gene (reference sequence). CDR3 length: 15 residues. The CDR3 coding sequence is TGTGCCACCAGCAGTGGGGCAGATAGCAATCAGCCCCAGCATTTT. This encodes CATSSGADSNQPQHF.

V usage is TRBV20-1 and J usage is TRBJ2-2; D is unresolved. Trimming stripped 3 bases from V and 2 bases from J, with 10 bases between. The germline gives CDR1 DFQATT, CDR2 SNEGSKA (reference sequence). There are 14 residues in the CDR3. DNA of the CDR3: TGCAGTGCTAGGAACTTGGCCAACACCGGGGAGCTGTTTTTT. It is translated as CSARNLANTGELFF.

This clonotype was found many times. This chain uses TRBV11-2 with TRBJ1-1; possibly TRBD1 for D (6 bases). Between the trimmed V and J ends, which lost 1 base and 4 bases, there was a span of 7 bases. The CDR3 is 13 residues long. Germline values: CDR1 SGHAT, CDR2 FQNNGV. The CDR3 DNA follows: TGTGCCAGCAGCTTAGCAGGGGCCACTGAAGCTTTCTTT. Protein sequence: CASSLAGATEAFF.

The CDR3 DNA follows: TGCAGCGTGGGACGGGGCTCTGGAAACACCATATATTTT. Encoded protein: CSVGRGSGNTIYF. This chain links TRBV29-1 with TRBJ1-3; D might be TRBD1 (5 bases). CDR1 is SQVTM and CDR2 is ANQGSEA in the germline V gene. Trimming removed 6 bases at V and 0 bases at J, with 9 bases between. The CDR3 sequence is 13 residues long.

The chain couples TRBV19 to TRBJ1-1; maybe TRBD1 (5 bases). The CDR3 spans 12 residues. With 7 bases removed from V and 7 bases from J, the gap between germline ends came to 13 bases. Germline V lookup: CDR1 LNHDA, CDR2 SQIVND (reference sequence). CDR3 residues: CASNMGGDEAFF. The CDR3, as DNA: TGTGCCAGTAATATGGGGGGGGATGAAGCTTTCTTT.

This clonotype was seen repeatedly, ten times or more. V gene TRBV28 combines with J gene TRBJ2-7; unclear D gene. Germline lookup yields CDR1 MDHEN and CDR2 SYDVKM. Trimming left V 10 bases short and J 2 bases short, with 9 bases between. The CDR3 contains 11 residues. The CDR3 DNA is TGTGCCACGACGACCGCCTACGAGCAGTACTTC. It codes for CATTTAYEQYF.

This clonotype was observed at least ten times. The V gene is TRBV20-1, the J gene TRBJ2-7; 7 bases agree with TRBD2. Germline V gene data show CDR1 as DFQATT and CDR2 as SNEGSKA (reference sequence). CDR3 length: 15 amino acids. The J segment lost 7 bases and the V segment lost 0 bases, leaving 12 bases of the junction unmatched. The CDR3 region has the DNA TGCAGTGCTAGAGATGTACGCGGGAGTCTGGTTGAGCAGTACTTC. This encodes CSARDVRGSLVEQYF.

This clonotype was counted many times. The J gene is TRBJ2-5, the V gene TRBV11-2; 10 bases match TRBD2. J was trimmed by 5 bases and V by 2 bases; bases with no gene match: 8. Germline values: CDR1 SGHAT, CDR2 FQNNGV. This CDR3 spans 16 amino acids. The CDR3: CASSLWASGSAETQYF. In DNA, the CDR3 is TGTGCCAGCAGCTTATGGGCTAGCGGGAGCGCCGAGACCCAGTACTTC.

This clonotype was seen only a few times. The V call is TRBV29-1, the J call TRBJ1-6; D ambiguous. This CDR3 has 14 amino acids. The V gene's germline CDR1 is SQVTM and CDR2 ANQGSEA. V was pared by 2 bases and J by 0 bases, with 5 bases between. This chain's CDR3 is CSVEMDSYNSPLHF. The CDR3 nucleotides read TGCAGCGTTGAAATGGACTCCTATAATTCACCCCTCCACTTT.